This is a list of T cell receptor beta chains from one sample in a study of blood T cell repertoires in COVID-19. Measured with immunoSEQ multiplex PCR; TCRdb has only the in-frame clones, and not every one. This table has 200,000 or so clones, about 89% appearing once. The sequencing input was PBMCs or T cells enriched from blood (not recorded which). The receptor source for this set is a woman in her late teens or twenties who had recovered from COVID-19. CDR3s include the opening cysteine and the closing phenylalanine or tryptophan. A D gene is named only where the DNA matches it firmly. Some rows have no size entry. The others give once, few or many, or a class for an expanded clone.

j_gene,v_gene,abundance,d_gene,CDR3nt,CDR3aa
TRBJ1-1,TRBV6-1,few,TRBD1,TGTGCCAGCAGGGAAGACAGGGTTAACACTGAAGCTTTCTTT,CASREDRVNTEAFF
TRBJ2-3,TRBV4-2,-,TRBD2,TGTGCCAGCAGCCAAGAATTACTAGCGGGGAATACGCAGTATTTT,CASSQELLAGNTQYF
TRBJ1-2,TRBV19,-,TRBD1,TGTGCCAGTAGGGACAGGGGGCCTCGAGGCTACACCTTC,CASRDRGPRGYTF
TRBJ1-1,TRBV30,-,-,TGTGCCTGGAGTGTAACGCAGACTGAAGCTTTCTTT,CAWSVTQTEAFF
TRBJ1-3,TRBV9,-,-,TGTGCCAGCAGCGTAGATCAGGGCGTCCCTGGAAACACCATATATTTT,CASSVDQGVPGNTIYF
TRBJ1-6,TRBV4-1,-,TRBD1,TGCGCCAGCAGCCAAGATCTTCGAGACAGGGTGAGTTCACCCCTCCACTTT,CASSQDLRDRVSSPLHF
TRBJ1-2,TRBV28,-,TRBD1,TGTGCCAGCAGTTTACAGGGGGAGGACTATGGCTACACCTTC,CASSLQGEDYGYTF
TRBJ1-5,TRBV30,-,-,TGTGCCTGGAGTGTAGGGGGGGGACCCCAGCATTTT,CAWSVGGGPQHF
TRBJ1-1,TRBV19,-,-,TGTGCCAGTAAACAGGGAAGCACTGAAGCTTTCTTT,CASKQGSTEAFF
TRBJ2-5,TRBV7-6,-,-,TGTGCCAGCAGCTTAGGTGTTCCAGGGGGGCTCCAAGAGACCCAGTACTTC,CASSLGVPGGLQETQYF
TRBJ1-5,TRBV19,-,TRBD1,TGTGCCAGTAGTATAGGGACAGGAGGAACTCGCAATCAGCCCCAGCATTTT,CASSIGTGGTRNQPQHF
TRBJ1-1,TRBV5-6,-,-,TGTGCCAGCAGCCCGGGAGGGGGTTCGATGAACACTGAAGCTTTCTTT,CASSPGGGSMNTEAFF
TRBJ1-3,TRBV30,-,-,TGTGCCTGGAGAGGGGACATCTCTGGAAACACCATATATTTT,CAWRGDISGNTIYF
TRBJ2-5,TRBV10-3,-,-,TGTGCCATCAGTGAGTCGGTCTTACGGCAAGAGACCCAGTACTTC,CAISESVLRQETQYF
TRBJ2-1,TRBV7-9,-,-,TGTGCCAGCAGCTCACTGCAGGGATTATTGAGGAGAGGGCAGTTCTTC,CASSSLQGLLRRGQFF
TRBJ1-6,TRBV11-2,-,-,TGTGCCAGCAGCTCAGGGATCGGTTCACCCCTCCACTTT,CASSSGIGSPLHF
TRBJ1-2,TRBV6-5,-,TRBD1,TGTGCCAGCAAGCGGACAGGGGGAAACTATGGCTACACCTTC,CASKRTGGNYGYTF
TRBJ2-7,TRBV2,-,-,TGTGCCAGCAGTTATCAGGGCGAGCAGTACTTC,CASSYQGEQYF
TRBJ1-2,TRBV4-2,-,-,TGTGCCAGCGGCACCTCCAGGGGCCCTAACTATGGCTACACCTTC,CASGTSRGPNYGYTF
TRBJ2-3,TRBV5-1,-,TRBD1,TGCGCCAGCAGCGTAAGGGGGCTCAGCACAGATACGCAGTATTTT,CASSVRGLSTDTQYF
TRBJ2-1,TRBV19,-,-,TGTGCCAGTAGTATAGGGTACGGAGGTGAGCAGTTCTTC,CASSIGYGGEQFF
TRBJ2-1,TRBV24-1,-,TRBD2,TGTGCCACCGGACTAGCGGGGGGGAGGAATGAGCAGTTCTTC,CATGLAGGRNEQFF
TRBJ2-5,TRBV28,-,-,TGTGCCAGCAGTAGGGGGGGATCGCAAGAGACCCAGTACTTC,CASSRGGSQETQYF
TRBJ2-5,TRBV15,few,TRBD1,TGTGCCACCAGCAGGCTATTAGGACAGGGTACTACGGAGACCCAGTACTTC,CATSRLLGQGTTETQYF
TRBJ2-2,TRBV11-3,-,TRBD2,TGTGCCAGCAGCTCCAGGACTAGCCCCGGGGAGCTGTTTTTT,CASSSRTSPGELFF
TRBJ2-7,TRBV11-2,-,TRBD2,TGTGCCAGCAGCGGACCGGGAGGACCCGAGCAGTACTTC,CASSGPGGPEQYF
TRBJ2-3,TRBV5-1,-,TRBD2,TGCGCCAGCAGCTTGGATGCGGGGGGGAAGACAGATACGCAGTATTTT,CASSLDAGGKTDTQYF
TRBJ2-1,TRBV23-1,once,TRBD1,TGCGCCAGCAGCACGCCGGGACAGAGAAATTACAATGAGCAGTTCTTC,CASSTPGQRNYNEQFF
TRBJ2-1,TRBV5-1,-,TRBD1,TGCGCCAGCAGCTCCGGACAGGGCTGGAACAATGAGCAGTTCTTC,CASSSGQGWNNEQFF
TRBJ2-5,TRBV3-1/TRBV3-2,-,TRBD2,TGTGCCAGCAGCCAGGGACTAGCGGGGGCCCAAGAGACCCAGTACTTC,CASSQGLAGAQETQYF
TRBJ2-2,TRBV7-2,-,-,TGTGCCAGCCCCCCCCCGGGGACAAACACCGGGGAGCTGTTTTTT,CASPPPGTNTGELFF
TRBJ2-3,TRBV2,-,TRBD1,TGTGCCAGCACCATCGGGACAGGGAATGAAGATACGCAGTATTTT,CASTIGTGNEDTQYF
TRBJ1-2,TRBV30,-,-,TGTGCCTGGAGTGGATCCGGTGGCTACACCTTC,CAWSGSGGYTF
TRBJ2-7,TRBV6-1,-,TRBD1,TGTGCCAGCAGTGAAGAGGGACAGTTCTACGAGCAGTACTTC,CASSEEGQFYEQYF
TRBJ2-7,TRBV7-7,-,TRBD1,TGTGCCAGCAGCCCTCAGACAGGGAGTATCTCGGAGCAGTACTTC,CASSPQTGSISEQYF
TRBJ2-1,TRBV9,-,-,TGTGCCAGCACCCGTAGCAGTCTAGCGTTAAATGAGCAGTTCTTC,CASTRSSLALNEQFF
TRBJ2-2,TRBV19,-,-,TGTGCCAGTAGTATAGAGGCCGACAGGAACACCGGGGAGCTGTTTTTT,CASSIEADRNTGELFF
TRBJ1-3,TRBV7-9,-,-,TGTGCCAGCAGCCCCTCTCGGGGGGGTGGAAACACCATATATTTT,CASSPSRGGGNTIYF